The 10 T cell receptor beta chains given below trace back to one sample, sequenced in a study of T cell responses to AZD1222 COVID-19 vaccine. Data came from immunoSEQ multiplex PCR; TCRdb stores just in-frame clones and leaves some out. The table lists roughly 120,000 clones, 70% to 90% of them singletons. The material was peripheral blood, obtained on day 0 of AZD1222 vaccination. These receptors all come from an adult in good health.

The V and J genes are TRBV6-6 and TRBJ1-4, with a weak D call TRBD1 (5 bases). The CDR3 covers 14 residues. The V gene's germline CDR1 is MNHNY and CDR2 SVGAGI (reference sequence). V was trimmed by 0 bases and J by 7 bases, leaving 9 bases between them. The DNA for the CDR3 is TGTGCCAGCAGTTACTCGACTAGGGGTGAAAAACTGTTTTTT. It encodes CASSYSTRGEKLFF.

The V and J genes are TRBV12-3 or TRBV12-4 and TRBJ2-3; 10 bases fit TRBD2. The CDR3 loop spans 12 amino acids. V shed 3 bases, J shed 10 bases, and the junction held 1 base outside the gene matches. The CDR3 DNA reads as TGTGCCAGCAGTTTCGGACTAGCGGCGCAGTATTTT. Amino acid sequence: CASSFGLAAQYF.

V and J are TRBV25-1 and TRBJ1-1; 9 bases are shared with TRBD1. V lost 1 base to trimming and J lost 3 bases; unmatched junction nucleotides: 3. The germline V gene encodes CDR1 MGHDK and CDR2 SYGVNS. The CDR3 covers 15 residues. The CDR3 nucleotides are TGTGCCAGCAGTGAATCCCGGACAGGGGACACTGAAGCTTTCTTT. It yields the protein CASSESRTGDTEAFF.

The rearrangement joins TRBV30 to TRBJ2-1; the D is unclear. The CDR3 sequence is 13 residues long. Per the germline V gene, CDR1 is GTSNPN and CDR2 is SVGIG (reference sequence). V lost 2 bases and J 10 bases, leaving 15 bases between the germline ends. The CDR3: CAWSYSMAEEQFF. As DNA, the CDR3 is TGTGCCTGGAGTTACAGTATGGCGGAGGAGCAGTTCTTC. Looking up the rest from reference TRBV30 and TRBJ2-1 gives the full variable domain: SQTIHQWPATLVQPVGSPLSLECTVEGTSNPNLYWYRQAAGRGLQLLFYSVGIGQISSEVPQNLSASRPQDRQFILSSKKLLLSDSGFYLCAWSYSMAEEQFFGPGTRLTVL.

This clone occurred a few times. The chain uses TRBV27 and TRBJ2-7; 7 nucleotides line up with TRBD2. V gave up 6 bases and J gave up 4 bases; unmatched junction bases: 15. The CDR3 runs 16 residues. Germline CDR1 reads MNHEY; CDR2 reads SMNVEV (reference sequence). The CDR3 DNA reads TGTGCCAGCAGGATCCTCGGGGCGGGAGCACCTTACGAGCAGTACTTC. It yields the protein CASRILGAGAPYEQYF.

CDR3 in DNA: TGTGCCAGCAGCCAGGAACTAGCGAAGACCCAGTACTTC. Residues: CASSQELAKTQYF. The chain links TRBV3-1 (or the pseudogene TRBV3-2) to TRBJ2-5; 7 nucleotides line up with TRBD2. The CDR3 consists of 13 residues. V was clipped by 3 bases and J by 6 bases; unmatched bases: 4. The germline CDR1 and CDR2 sequences are LGHDT and YNNKEL (reference sequence).

The chain uses TRBV25-1 and TRBJ2-1; 9 bases fit TRBD1. The germline CDR1 and CDR2 sequences are MGHDK and SYGVNS. This CDR3 contains 17 residues. The V gene end was trimmed by 3 bases and the J gene end by 4 bases; junction bases not matched to a gene: 10. The CDR3 coding sequence is TGTGCCAGCAGTGACGGACAGGGGAACCCGAGGTACAATGAGCAGTTCTTC. Translated, it gives CASSDGQGNPRYNEQFF. The full variable domain, in which reference TRBV25-1 and TRBJ2-1 provide the parts outside the CDR3, is EADIYQTPRYLVIGTGKKITLECSQTMGHDKMYWYQQDPGMELHLIHYSYGVNSTEKGDLSSESTVSRIRTEHFPLTLESARPSHTSQYLCASSDGQGNPRYNEQFFGPGTRLTVL.

V and J are TRBV5-8 and TRBJ1-2; D not resolved. The CDR3 length is 14 residues. From germline, CDR1 is SGHTS and CDR2 YDEGEE. V lost 0 bases and J lost 7, with 13 bases in between. Here the CDR3 DNA reads TGTGCCAGCAGCTTGGAAGGGATCATCTTTGGCTACACCTTC. Translation gives CASSLEGIIFGYTF. Using reference TRBV5-8 and TRBJ1-2 for the parts outside the CDR3, the full variable domain is EAGVTQSPTHLIKTRGQQATLRCSPISGHTSVYWYQQALGLGLQFLLWYDEGEERNRGNFPPRFSGRQFPNYSSELNVNALELEDSALYLCASSLEGIIFGYTFGSGTRLTVV.

This chain links TRBV9 with TRBJ1-1, with a tentative D call TRBD1 (6 bases). Germline CDR1 SGDLS, CDR2 YYNGEE. The CDR3 sequence is 15 residues long. V shed 4 bases and J shed 4 bases, with 17 bases lying between them. The CDR3 loop reads CASSPRGGLITEAFF. CDR3 in DNA: TGTGCCAGCAGCCCGAGAGGGGGGCTAATCACTGAAGCTTTCTTT.

This chain joins TRBV24-1 and TRBJ2-2; no reliable D call. This CDR3 is 15 amino acids long. V shed 4 bases and J shed 1 base, with 9 bases lying between them. From germline, CDR1 is KGHDR and CDR2 SFDVKD. CDR3 in DNA: TGTGCCACCAGTGACCCCGGACGGAACACCGGGGAGCTGTTTTTT. It codes for CATSDPGRNTGELFF.